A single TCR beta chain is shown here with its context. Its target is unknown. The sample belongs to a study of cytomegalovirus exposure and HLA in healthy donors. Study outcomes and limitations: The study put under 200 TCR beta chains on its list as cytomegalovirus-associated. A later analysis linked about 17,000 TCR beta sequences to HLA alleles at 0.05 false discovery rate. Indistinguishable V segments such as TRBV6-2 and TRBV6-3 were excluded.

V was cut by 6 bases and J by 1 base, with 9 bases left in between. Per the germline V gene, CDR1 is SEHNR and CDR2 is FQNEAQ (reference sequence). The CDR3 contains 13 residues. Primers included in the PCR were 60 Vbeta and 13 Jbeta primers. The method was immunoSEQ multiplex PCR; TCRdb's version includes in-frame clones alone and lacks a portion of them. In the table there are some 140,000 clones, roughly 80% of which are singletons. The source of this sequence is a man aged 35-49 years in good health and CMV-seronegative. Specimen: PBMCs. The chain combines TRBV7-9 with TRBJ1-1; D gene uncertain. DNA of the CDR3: TGTGCCAGCAGTCAAAATAGGAACACTGAAGCTTTCTTT. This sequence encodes CASSQNRNTEAFF.